A selection of T cell receptor beta chains follows, all from one sample in a study of a mutant IDH1 vaccine in newly diagnosed glioma. Clones were sequenced by immunoSEQ multiplex PCR, and TCRdb holds only the in-frame ones, with some missing. The table includes roughly 120,000 clones, roughly 90% detected once. Their antigens remain unidentified. The sequences come from PBMCs, collected from a glioma patient whose treatment included an IDH1 peptide vaccine. The receptor source for this set is a woman in her forties or fifties with glioma. The CDR3 runs from the conserved cysteine through the conserved F or W. The order of the fields is CDR3 DNA, CDR3 protein, clone size, J gene, V gene, D gene. A D gene is named only where the DNA matches it firmly. The size entry is marked missing in some rows and otherwise reads once, few, many or a size class.

TGTGCCAGCAGTGGGAGACAGGGGGCAAGTGATGGCTACACCTTC | CASSGRQGASDGYTF | NA | TRBJ1-2 | TRBV2 | TRBD1
TGTGCCAGCAGACTGAATGGTGGCTACACCTTC | CASRLNGGYTF | NA | TRBJ1-2 | TRBV7-9 | NA
TGTGCCAGCAGCGGACCGGGACAGGCAAACACCGGGGAGCTGTTTTTT | CASSGPGQANTGELFF | once | TRBJ2-2 | TRBV7-6 | TRBD1
TGTGCCTGGAGTGTCCTAGGGGTAGCCGAAGCTTTCTTT | CAWSVLGVAEAFF | once | TRBJ1-1 | TRBV30 | NA
TGTGCCATCAGTGAGTCGGTAGCGGGAGGGCCCCATGAGCAGTTCTTC | CAISESVAGGPHEQFF | NA | TRBJ2-1 | TRBV10-3 | TRBD2
TGTGCCAGCAGTTACTCGACGTGGGGAAAACTGTTTTTT | CASSYSTWGKLFF | once | TRBJ1-4 | TRBV6-6 | NA
TGTGCCAGCAGCGTAGGTGGACAGGGGGCCGAGACCCAGTACTTC | CASSVGGQGAETQYF | NA | TRBJ2-5 | TRBV9 | TRBD1
TGCGCCAGCAGCCTAGGTGGTTGGGGAAGCAATCAGCCCCAGCATTTT | CASSLGGWGSNQPQHF | NA | TRBJ1-5 | TRBV4-1 | NA
TGTGCCAGCAGCCAATTTAGTTACCCTGAAGCTTTCTTT | CASSQFSYPEAFF | NA | TRBJ1-1 | TRBV16 | NA
TGTGCCAGCAGTTTTACCCTAGCGGATAGCACAGATACGCAGTATTTT | CASSFTLADSTDTQYF | NA | TRBJ2-3 | TRBV28 | TRBD2
TGTGCCACCAAATCGGCCGCCAATTCACCCCTCCACTTT | CATKSAANSPLHF | NA | TRBJ1-6 | TRBV28 | NA
TGCGCCAGCAGCTTTATCGGCGGGTCGAACACCGGGGAGCTGTTTTTT | CASSFIGGSNTGELFF | once | TRBJ2-2 | TRBV5-1 | NA
TGCAGTGCTAGAGGGACGGACGAGCAGTACTTC | CSARGTDEQYF | NA | TRBJ2-7 | TRBV20-1 | NA
TGCGCCAGCAGCCAAGGCCTGACTAGCGGGAGGGCCCGGGAGCAGTTCTTC | CASSQGLTSGRAREQFF | NA | TRBJ2-1 | TRBV4-1 | TRBD2
TGTGCCAGCAGTTTATTGGGGGATTCAACTAATGAAAAACTGTTTTTT | CASSLLGDSTNEKLFF | NA | TRBJ1-4 | TRBV28 | NA
TGTGCCTGTACTGGACGGTCCTATAGCACAGATACGCAGTATTTT | CACTGRSYSTDTQYF | NA | TRBJ2-3 | TRBV30 | NA